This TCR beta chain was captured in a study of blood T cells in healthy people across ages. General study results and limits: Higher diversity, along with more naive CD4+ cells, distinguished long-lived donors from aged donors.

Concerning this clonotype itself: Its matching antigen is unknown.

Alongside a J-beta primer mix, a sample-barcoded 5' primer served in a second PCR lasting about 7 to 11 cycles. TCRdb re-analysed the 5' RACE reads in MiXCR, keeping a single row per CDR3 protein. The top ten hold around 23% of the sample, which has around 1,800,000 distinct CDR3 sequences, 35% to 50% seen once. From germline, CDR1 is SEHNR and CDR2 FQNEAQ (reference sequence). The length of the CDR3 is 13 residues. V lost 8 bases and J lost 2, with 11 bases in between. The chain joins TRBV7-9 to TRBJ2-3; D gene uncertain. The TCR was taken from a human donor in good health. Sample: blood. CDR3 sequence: CASWKRNTDTQYF. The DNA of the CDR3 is TGTGCCAGCTGGAAGCGAAACACAGATACGCAGTATTTT.